At least ten counts were recorded for the clone carrying this TCR beta chain. The antigen is unknown. The data derive from a study of T cells in Graves' hyperthyroidism and ophthalmopathy. Overall study findings and caveats: Most thyroid clonotypes expanded above 0.001 appeared in blood too.

Across 18 months, stable Graves' hyperthyroidism was marked by no progression to ophthalmopathy. Those with hyperthyroidism were 18 to 65 years old, newly diagnosed, and ill for under 2 months. Fresh peripheral blood, 9.5 to 10 ml of it, supplied the PBMCs. The CDR3 covers 13 residues. With 1 base removed from V and 1 base from J, the gap between germline ends came to 4 bases. CDR1 LGHDT and CDR2 YNNKEL come from the germline V gene (reference sequence). Amplified TCR beta CDR3 regions came from RNA transcripts. HTBI primers were employed in a first-round RT-PCR of the TCR CDR3. Each CDR3 protein is one row after TCRdb ran MiXCR on the multiplex PCR reads. This table has roughly 420,000 distinct CDR3 sequences, roughly 13% appearing once.

This sequence was found in a woman under 30 with Graves' hyperthyroidism. The sample comprised blood. This rearrangement joins TRBV3-1 to TRBJ1-1; the D is unclear. CDR3 DNA: TGTGCCAGCAGCCAAGTAGGGAACACTGAAGCTTTCTTT. This encodes CASSQVGNTEAFF.